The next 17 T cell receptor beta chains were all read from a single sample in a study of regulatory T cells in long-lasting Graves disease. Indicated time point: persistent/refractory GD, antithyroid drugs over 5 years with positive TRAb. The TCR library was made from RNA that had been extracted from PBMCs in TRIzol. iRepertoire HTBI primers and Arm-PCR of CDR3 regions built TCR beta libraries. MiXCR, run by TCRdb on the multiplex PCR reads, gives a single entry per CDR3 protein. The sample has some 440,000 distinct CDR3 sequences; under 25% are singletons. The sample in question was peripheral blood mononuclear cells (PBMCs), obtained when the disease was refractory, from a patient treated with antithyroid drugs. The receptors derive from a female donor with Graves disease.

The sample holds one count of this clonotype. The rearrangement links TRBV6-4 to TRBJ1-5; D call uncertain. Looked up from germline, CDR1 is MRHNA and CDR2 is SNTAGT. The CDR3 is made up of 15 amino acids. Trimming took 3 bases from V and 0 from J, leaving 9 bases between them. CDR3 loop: CASSEGVYSNQPQHF. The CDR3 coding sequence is TGTGCCAGCAGTGAGGGAGTTTATAGCAATCAGCCCCAGCATTTT.

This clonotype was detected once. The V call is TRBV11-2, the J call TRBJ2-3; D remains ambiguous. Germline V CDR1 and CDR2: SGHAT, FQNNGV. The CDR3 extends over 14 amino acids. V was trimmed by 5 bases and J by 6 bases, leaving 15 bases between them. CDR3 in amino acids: CASSPSLRPDTQYF. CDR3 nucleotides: TGTGCCAGCAGCCCTTCCCTCCGGCCGGATACGCAGTATTTT.

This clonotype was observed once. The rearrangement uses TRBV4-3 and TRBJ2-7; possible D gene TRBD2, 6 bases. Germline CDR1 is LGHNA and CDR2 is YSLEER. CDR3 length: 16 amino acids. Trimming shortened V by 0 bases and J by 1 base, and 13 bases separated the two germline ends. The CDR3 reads CASSQEVLGGSYEQYF. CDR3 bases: TGCGCCAGCAGCCAAGAAGTTTTAGGAGGGTCCTACGAGCAGTACTTC.

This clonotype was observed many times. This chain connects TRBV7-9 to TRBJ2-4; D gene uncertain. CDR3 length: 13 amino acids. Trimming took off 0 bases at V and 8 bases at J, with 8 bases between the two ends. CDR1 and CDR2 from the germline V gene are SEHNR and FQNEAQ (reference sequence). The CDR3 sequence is CASSLAPGDIQYF. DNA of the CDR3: TGTGCCAGCAGCTTAGCACCTGGGGACATTCAGTACTTC. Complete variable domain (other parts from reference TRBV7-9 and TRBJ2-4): DTGVSQNPRHKITKRGQNVTFRCDPISEHNRLYWYRQTLGQGPEFLTYFQNEAQLEKSRLLSDRFSAERPKGSFSTLEIQRTEQGDSAMYLCASSLAPGDIQYFGAGTRLSVL.

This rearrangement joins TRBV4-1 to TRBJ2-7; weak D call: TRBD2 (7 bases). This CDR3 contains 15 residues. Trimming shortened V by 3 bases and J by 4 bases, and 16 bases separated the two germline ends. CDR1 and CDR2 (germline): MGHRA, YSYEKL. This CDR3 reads CASSHSPGEGYEQYF. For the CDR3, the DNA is TGCGCCAGCAGCCATTCTCCAGGGGAGGGGTACGAGCAGTACTTC.

The CDR3 loop is CASSMISNTGELFF. CDR3 nucleotide sequence: TGTGCCAGTAGTATGATCTCGAACACCGGGGAGCTGTTTTTT. The chain recombines TRBV19 with TRBJ2-2; no definite D call. The V and J ends lost 3 bases and 0 bases respectively, with 5 bases between them. Germline values: CDR1 LNHDA, CDR2 SQIVND (reference sequence). The CDR3 is made up of 14 amino acids.

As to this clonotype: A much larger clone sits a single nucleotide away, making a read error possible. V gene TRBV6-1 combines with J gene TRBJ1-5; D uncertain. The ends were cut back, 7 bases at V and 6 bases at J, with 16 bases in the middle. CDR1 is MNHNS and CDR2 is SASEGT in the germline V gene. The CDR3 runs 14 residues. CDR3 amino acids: CASKAAVASQPQHF. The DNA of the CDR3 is TGTGCCAGCAAAGCTGCGGTAGCAAGTCAGCCCCAGCATTTT.

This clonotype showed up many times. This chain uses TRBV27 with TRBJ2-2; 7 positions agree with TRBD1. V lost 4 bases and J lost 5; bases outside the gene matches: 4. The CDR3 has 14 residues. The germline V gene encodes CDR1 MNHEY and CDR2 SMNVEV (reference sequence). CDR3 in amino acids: CASSYDRVTGELFF. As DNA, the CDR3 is TGTGCCAGCAGTTATGACAGGGTAACCGGGGAGCTGTTTTTT.

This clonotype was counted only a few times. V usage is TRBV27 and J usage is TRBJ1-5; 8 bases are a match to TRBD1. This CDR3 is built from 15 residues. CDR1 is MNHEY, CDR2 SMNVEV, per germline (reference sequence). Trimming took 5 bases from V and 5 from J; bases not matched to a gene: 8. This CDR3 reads CASSPRQGSHQPQHF. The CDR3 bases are TGTGCCAGCAGTCCGCGACAGGGGTCCCATCAGCCCCAGCATTTT.

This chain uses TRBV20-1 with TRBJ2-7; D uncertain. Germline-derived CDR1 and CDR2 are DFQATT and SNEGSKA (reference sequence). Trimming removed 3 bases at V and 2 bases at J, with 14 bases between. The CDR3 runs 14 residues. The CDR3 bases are TGCAGTGCTAGTTCCGGAGCACCTCCCTACGAGCAGTACTTC. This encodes CSASSGAPPYEQYF.

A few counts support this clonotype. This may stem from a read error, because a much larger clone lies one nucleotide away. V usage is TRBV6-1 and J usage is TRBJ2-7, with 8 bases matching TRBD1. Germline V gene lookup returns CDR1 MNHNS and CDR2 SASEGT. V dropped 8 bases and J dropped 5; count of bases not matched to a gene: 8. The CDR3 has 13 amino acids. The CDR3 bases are TGTGCCAGCGGGCCGCAGGGGGCCCACGAGCAGTACTTC. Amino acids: CASGPQGAHEQYF.

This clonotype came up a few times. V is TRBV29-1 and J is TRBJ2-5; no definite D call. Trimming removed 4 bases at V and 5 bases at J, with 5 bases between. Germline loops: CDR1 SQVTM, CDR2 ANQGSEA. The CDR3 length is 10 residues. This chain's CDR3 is CSVGTETQYF. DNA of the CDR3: TGCAGCGTTGGAACCGAGACCCAGTACTTC.

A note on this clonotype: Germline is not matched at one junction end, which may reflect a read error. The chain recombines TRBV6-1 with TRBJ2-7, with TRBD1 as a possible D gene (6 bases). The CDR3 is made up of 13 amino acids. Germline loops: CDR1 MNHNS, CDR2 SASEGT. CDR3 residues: CASIEQGYYEQYF. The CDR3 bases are TGTGCCAGCATTGAACAGGGCTACTACGAGCAGTACTTC.

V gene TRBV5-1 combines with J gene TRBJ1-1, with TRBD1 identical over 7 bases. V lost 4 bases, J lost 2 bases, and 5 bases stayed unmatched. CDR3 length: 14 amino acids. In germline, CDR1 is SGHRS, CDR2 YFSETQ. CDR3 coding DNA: TGCGCCAGCAGCATAGGACAGGCTAACACTGAAGCTTTCTTT. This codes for CASSIGQANTEAFF.

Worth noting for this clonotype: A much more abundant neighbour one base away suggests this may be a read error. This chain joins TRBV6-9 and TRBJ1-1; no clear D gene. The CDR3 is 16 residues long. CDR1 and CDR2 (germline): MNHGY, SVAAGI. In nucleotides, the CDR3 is TGTACCAGCAGTTTGAGGTTCACCGGTGGAAACACTGAAGCTTTCTTT. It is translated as CTSSLRFTGGNTEAFF.

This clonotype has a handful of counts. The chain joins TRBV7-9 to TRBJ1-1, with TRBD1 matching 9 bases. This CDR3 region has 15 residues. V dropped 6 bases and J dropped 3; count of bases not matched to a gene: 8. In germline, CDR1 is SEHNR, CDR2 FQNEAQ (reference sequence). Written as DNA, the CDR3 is TGTGCCAGCAGGTCTAACCGGGACAGGGACACTGAAGCTTTCTTT. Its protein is CASRSNRDRDTEAFF.

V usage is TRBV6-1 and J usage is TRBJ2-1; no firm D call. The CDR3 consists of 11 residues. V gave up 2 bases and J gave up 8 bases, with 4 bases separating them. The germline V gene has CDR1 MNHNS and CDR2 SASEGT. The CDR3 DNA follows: TGTGCCAGCAGTGAAAGCGATGAGCAGTTCTTC. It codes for CASSESDEQFF.